These 8 T cell receptor beta chains originate from one sample sequenced in a study of T cell responses to AZD1222 COVID-19 vaccine. Some clones are missing from TCRdb's copy, which holds only in-frame ones; the method was immunoSEQ multiplex PCR. Counted here are some 150,000 clones, 90% to 95% occurring once; the ten biggest clones make up 4% to 6%. The sequencing used peripheral blood, collected on day 0 of AZD1222 vaccination. The receptors were gathered from an adult in good health.

The V gene is TRBV21-1, the J gene TRBJ2-5; the table's D gene call, TRBD2, was not cross checked with the DNA. TRBV21-1 is tagged as a pseudogene. This CDR3 spans 15 amino acids. DNA of the CDR3: TGTGCCAGCAGCAAAGACCTAGCCCCTGGGGAGACCCAGTACTTC. This gives the protein CASSKDLAPGETQYF.

V gene TRBV5-1 combines with J gene TRBJ2-7; unclear D gene. The CDR3 is 14 amino acids. Germline V gene lookup returns CDR1 SGHRS and CDR2 YFSETQ. The V and J ends lost 0 bases and 7 bases respectively, with 14 bases between them. The CDR3 sequence is CASSLATKHREQYF. CDR3 DNA sequence: TGCGCCAGCAGCTTGGCGACGAAACACAGAGAGCAGTACTTC.

This chain uses TRBV15 with TRBJ1-4; possible D gene TRBD1, 5 bases. The V gene lost 0 bases and the J gene lost 8 bases, with 13 bases spanning the gap. Per germline, CDR1 LNHNV and CDR2 YYDKDF (reference sequence). There are 15 residues in the CDR3. The chain's CDR3 is CATSRDLGVWEKLFF. The CDR3 bases are TGTGCCACCAGCAGAGATTTGGGGGTTTGGGAAAAACTGTTTTTT.

This rearrangement joins TRBV19 to TRBJ2-7; 7 bases fit TRBD1. CDR1 LNHDA and CDR2 SQIVND come from the germline V gene (reference sequence). This CDR3 spans 14 amino acids. V was clipped by 3 bases and J by 1 base; unmatched bases: 3. This CDR3 reads CASSMRDRSYEQYF. The CDR3, as DNA: TGTGCCAGTAGTATGAGGGACAGATCCTACGAGCAGTACTTC. The variable domain in full, with the rest retrieved from reference TRBV19 and TRBJ2-7, is DGGITQSPKYLFRKEGQNVTLSCEQNLNHDAMYWYRQDPGQGLRLIYYSQIVNDFQKGDIAEGYSVSREKKESFPLTVTSAQKNPTAFYLCASSMRDRSYEQYFGPGTRLTVT.

The CDR3 nucleotides are TGTGCCAGCAGCCGAAACTATGGCTACACCTTC. Residues: CASSRNYGYTF. The chain carries TRBV28 and TRBJ1-2; no definite D call. V was trimmed by 6 bases and J by 2 bases, leaving 4 bases between them. The CDR3 is 11 amino acids. The germline V gene has CDR1 MDHEN and CDR2 SYDVKM.

V usage is TRBV5-4 and J usage is TRBJ1-2, with D possibly being TRBD1 (5 bases). The CDR3 loop spans 15 amino acids. From germline, CDR1 is SGHNT and CDR2 YYREEE (reference sequence). Trimming removed 6 bases from V and 8 bases from J, with 23 bases in between. CDR3 sequence reads: CASTPGQLGGGGYTF. CDR3 nucleotides: TGTGCCAGCACCCCGGGTCAGCTGGGGGGTGGAGGCTACACCTTC.

As concerns this clone: A junction boundary mismatches the germline segment, possibly from a read error. The rearrangement uses TRBV7-7 and TRBJ2-5; TRBD2 might be the D (5 bases). The CDR3 has 15 residues. Germline assignment: CDR1 SSHAT and CDR2 FNYEAQ (reference sequence). CDR3 sequence (DNA): TGTGCTAGCAGGCGGGCTAGCAGTTGCCAAGAGACCCAGTACTTC. As protein: CASRRASSCQETQYF. Together with reference TRBV7-7 and TRBJ2-5, the CDR3 gives the full variable domain: GAGVSQSPRYKVTKRGQDVTLRCDPISSHATLYWYQQALGQGPEFLTYFNYEAQPDKSGLPSDRFSAERPEGSISTLTIQRTEQRDSAMYRCASRRASSCQETQYFGPGTRLLVL.

This rearrangement joins TRBV27 to TRBJ1-6, with D possibly TRBD1 on 5 matching bases. The germline V and J ends were trimmed by 2 bases and 7 bases, with 12 bases remaining between them. Germline V gene lookup returns CDR1 MNHEY and CDR2 SMNVEV (reference sequence). This CDR3 has 15 amino acids. CDR3 bases: TGTGCCAGCAGTTTACTAGGGGCTCGGAATTCACCCCTCCACTTT. This codes for CASSLLGARNSPLHF.